Below are 27 T cell receptor beta chains sequenced from a single sample in a study of T cells in lung cancer brain metastases. Here immunoSEQ multiplex PCR was the method, and the copy in TCRdb shows in-frame clones only, minus some. The sample has around 3,000 clones; roughly 87% are singletons. Material: tumor tissue from the primary lung tumor. The receptors stem from a woman aged 55 to 70 with non-small cell lung cancer.

This chain joins TRBV27 and TRBJ2-1, with D unclear. V was shortened by 5 bases and J by 0 bases, with 14 bases between the two germline ends. The CDR3 contains 16 residues. Per germline, CDR1 MNHEY and CDR2 SMNVEV (reference sequence). The CDR3 loop reads CASSTRTTSSYNEQFF. CDR3 in DNA: TGTGCCAGCAGTACACGGACCACAAGCTCCTACAATGAGCAGTTCTTC.

The chain links TRBV4-2 to TRBJ2-5; D remains ambiguous. The CDR3 spans 13 residues. Trimming removed 2 bases at V and 1 base at J, with 5 bases between. Germline-derived CDR1 and CDR2 are LGHNA and YNFKEQ. The CDR3 bases are TGTGCCAGCAGCCAATCCTCCCAAGAGACCCAGTACTTC. As protein: CASSQSSQETQYF.

The chain recombines TRBV28 with TRBJ1-2; D perhaps matches TRBD1 (5 bases). CDR1 is MDHEN and CDR2 is SYDVKM in the germline V gene. Trimming shortened V by 5 bases and J by 2 bases, and 15 bases separated the two germline ends. This CDR3 has 15 amino acids. CDR3 bases: TGTGCCAGCAGTCCTCTGGGGGAGGCGAACTATGGCTACACCTTC. Protein: CASSPLGEANYGYTF.

The chain couples TRBV5-1 to TRBJ2-1, with TRBD2 matching over 10 bases. Per the germline V gene, CDR1 is SGHRS and CDR2 is YFSETQ. The CDR3 runs 15 residues. V shed 2 bases, J shed 7 bases, and the junction held 6 bases outside the gene matches. The DNA for the CDR3 is TGCGCCAGCAGCTTTTCAAGCGGGAGGGCGAATGAGCAGTTCTTC. Translating it yields CASSFSSGRANEQFF.

The gene calls are TRBV9 and TRBJ2-1, with TRBD1 as a possible D gene (6 bases). Between the trimmed V and J ends, which lost 0 bases and 6 bases, there was a span of 10 bases. CDR3 length equals 14 residues. The germline CDR1 and CDR2 sequences are SGDLS and YYNGEE. CDR3 residues: CASSVGQVFNEQFF. The CDR3, as DNA: TGTGCCAGCAGCGTAGGACAGGTTTTCAATGAGCAGTTCTTC.

By share, this clone counts as large. The chain uses TRBV5-6 and TRBJ1-5; no clear D gene. CDR3 length: 12 residues. Trimming removed 3 bases at V and 7 bases at J, with 8 bases between. Germline CDR1 SGHDT, CDR2 YYEEEE. The CDR3 sequence: CASSSLDQPQHF. Here the CDR3 DNA reads TGTGCCAGCAGCTCACTGGACCAGCCCCAGCATTTT.

The chain employs TRBV18 and TRBJ2-7; D is perhaps TRBD1 (6 bases). V gave up 4 bases and J gave up 5 bases, with 18 bases separating them. There are 15 residues in the CDR3. CDR1 is KGHSH, CDR2 LQKENI, per germline. The CDR3 sequence: CASSLFSGDRNEQYF. In DNA, the CDR3 is TGTGCCAGCTCACTTTTTTCAGGGGACCGTAACGAGCAGTACTTC.

V gene TRBV7-2 combines with J gene TRBJ2-3; 12 nucleotides agree with TRBD2. Germline values: CDR1 SGHTA, CDR2 FQGNSA. V was clipped by 1 base and J by 8 bases; unmatched bases: 7. This CDR3 region has 16 residues. CDR3 in amino acids: CASSLGVTSGSGTQYF. The CDR3 nucleotides are TGTGCCAGCAGCTTAGGTGTGACTAGCGGGAGTGGTACGCAGTATTTT.

V usage is TRBV5-1 and J usage is TRBJ2-1, with TRBD1 matching 9 bases. Germline values: CDR1 SGHRS, CDR2 YFSETQ. V lost 1 base to trimming and J lost 5 bases; unmatched junction nucleotides: 4. This CDR3 spans 15 amino acids. CDR3 protein: CASSLFRDRDNEQFF. The CDR3 nucleotides are TGCGCCAGCAGCTTGTTCCGGGACAGGGACAATGAGCAGTTCTTC.

The genes are TRBV5-1 and TRBJ2-1, with 14 bases aligning to TRBD2. The V gene's germline CDR1 is SGHRS and CDR2 YFSETQ. V lost 3 bases to trimming and J lost 3 bases; unmatched junction nucleotides: 2. The CDR3 runs 16 residues. The CDR3 DNA reads as TGCGCCAGCAGCTGGACTAGCGGGGGGTACTACAATGAGCAGTTCTTC. It is translated as CASSWTSGGYYNEQFF.

V usage is TRBV10-2 and J usage is TRBJ1-1, with D unresolved. V was trimmed by 0 bases and J by 10 bases, leaving 12 bases between them. This CDR3 region has 13 residues. CDR1 and CDR2 (germline): WSHSY, SAAADI. The CDR3 DNA reads as TGCGCCAGCAGTGAGTCGAGTGGAGCTTCAGCTTTCTTT. Translating gives CASSESSGASAFF.

V and J are TRBV2 and TRBJ2-7, with 9 bases identical to TRBD2. The junction had 13 bases not matched to a gene; V was cut back by 9 bases and J by 1 base. CDR1 is SNHLY and CDR2 is FYNNEI in the germline V gene. The CDR3 loop spans 16 amino acids. CDR3 in amino acids: CASVAGDGSWSYEQYF. For the CDR3, the DNA is TGTGCCAGTGTAGCGGGAGACGGTAGCTGGTCCTACGAGCAGTACTTC.

The chain uses TRBV7-2 and TRBJ2-7; TRBD1 is a possible D gene (6 bases). This CDR3 region has 14 residues. Germline CDR1 and CDR2: SGHTA and FQGNSA. Trimming removed 3 bases at V and 3 bases at J, with 12 bases between. Here the CDR3 reads CASSLAGQRYEQYF. Here the CDR3 DNA reads TGTGCCAGCAGCTTGGCCGGACAGCGCTACGAGCAGTACTTC.

The chain employs TRBV14 and TRBJ1-3; TRBD1 is a possible D gene (6 bases). CDR1 is SGHDN and CDR2 is FVKESK in the germline V gene. The CDR3 has 12 amino acids. Trimming shortened V by 2 bases and J by 7 bases, and 6 bases separated the two germline ends. The CDR3 protein is CASSQQGNTIYF. Written as DNA, the CDR3 is TGTGCCAGCAGCCAACAGGGGAACACCATATATTTT.

This clone showed up just once. One end of the junction does not line up with germline, which may come from a read error. V usage is TRBV18 and J usage is TRBJ1-1; D not certain. Looked up from germline, CDR1 is KGHSH and CDR2 is LQKENI. The CDR3 is 15 amino acids. The chain's CDR3 is CASLPSFNRNTEAFF. The DNA of the CDR3 is TGTGCCAGCTTACCATCCTTCAACCGGAACACTGAAGCTTTCTTT.

This clone is a singleton in its sample. The germline gene is not matched at one end of the junction; a read error may be the cause. The gene calls are TRBV7-9 and TRBJ2-7; D is unresolved. The V gene's germline CDR1 is SEHNR and CDR2 FQNEAQ (reference sequence). This CDR3 region has 13 residues. CDR3 in DNA: TGTACCAGCAGTCAGCCTTCAAGCTACGAGCAGTACTTC. Its translation: CTSSQPSSYEQYF.

This sequence joins TRBV2 and TRBJ2-1; D is undetermined. Trimming removed 0 bases at V and 6 bases at J, with 9 bases between. The V gene's germline CDR1 is SNHLY and CDR2 FYNNEI. This CDR3 is built from 14 residues. The CDR3 spells CASSEAVLGNEQFF. In nucleotides, the CDR3 is TGTGCCAGCAGTGAAGCGGTCCTTGGCAATGAGCAGTTCTTC.

V usage is TRBV18 and J usage is TRBJ2-3; no definite D call. The V gene's germline CDR1 is KGHSH and CDR2 LQKENI. V was trimmed by 0 bases and J by 2 bases, leaving 3 bases between them. The CDR3 sequence is 13 residues long. The CDR3 DNA follows: TGTGCCAGCTCACCACCGGTCACAGATACGCAGTATTTT. Residues: CASSPPVTDTQYF.

The CDR3 DNA reads as TGTGCCAGCAGCTCACCGACAGGGAACTATGGCTACACCTTC. As protein: CASSSPTGNYGYTF. V usage is TRBV7-9 and J usage is TRBJ1-2, with 7 bases that match TRBD1. CDR1 and CDR2 from the germline V gene are SEHNR and FQNEAQ (reference sequence). This CDR3 spans 14 amino acids. With V trimmed by 4 bases and J by 2 bases, 4 bases remained unmatched.

The chain carries TRBV14 and TRBJ2-4; the D gene is possibly TRBD1 (5 bases). Looked up from germline, CDR1 is SGHDN and CDR2 is FVKESK. The CDR3 length is 12 residues. The V gene lost 4 bases and the J gene lost 6 bases, with 7 bases spanning the gap. The CDR3 region has the DNA TGTGCCAGCAGCCTTCAGGGAAACATTCAGTACTTC. Amino acid sequence: CASSLQGNIQYF.

This sequence joins TRBV6-5 and TRBJ2-7; D gene unclear. CDR3 length equals 14 residues. V lost 6 bases, J lost 4 bases, and 16 bases lay in between. Looked up from germline, CDR1 is MNHEY and CDR2 is SVGAGI. The DNA for the CDR3 is TGTGCCAGCAGAGACGGACGGATCCAATACGAGCAGTACTTC. It codes for CASRDGRIQYEQYF.

The chain carries TRBV11-1 and TRBJ1-1; D not certain. Trimming took off 2 bases at V and 1 base at J, with 2 bases between the two ends. In germline, CDR1 is SGHAT, CDR2 FQDESV (reference sequence). CDR3 length equals 12 residues. The CDR3 bases are TGTGCCAGCAGCTTACAGAACACTGAAGCTTTCTTT. Translated: CASSLQNTEAFF.

J is TRBJ2-7 and V is TRBV19; 12 nucleotides line up with TRBD1. CDR1 and CDR2 from the germline V gene are LNHDA and SQIVND (reference sequence). The J segment lost 2 bases and the V segment lost 0 bases, leaving 8 bases of the junction unmatched. The CDR3 consists of 18 residues. CDR3: CASSIEKEGDRGPYEQYF. The DNA for the CDR3 is TGTGCCAGTAGTATAGAAAAGGAGGGGGACAGGGGGCCCTACGAGCAGTACTTC.

The V gene is TRBV7-2, the J gene TRBJ2-3; 7 positions match TRBD2. V shed 5 bases and J 10 bases; nucleotides not matched to a gene: 18. The CDR3 totals 16 residues. The germline gives CDR1 SGHTA, CDR2 FQGNSA. This CDR3 is CASSAGPGPRGDAQYF. CDR3 nucleotide sequence: TGTGCCAGCAGCGCAGGCCCCGGGCCCCGGGGGGATGCGCAGTATTTT.

The CDR3 spells CASSLDRDQPQHF. The DNA of the CDR3 is TGTGCCAGCAGCTTAGATCGGGATCAGCCCCAGCATTTT. The chain is built from TRBV11-2 and TRBJ1-5; no definite D call. The V end lost 0 bases, the J end lost 5 bases, and 5 bases lay between the germline ends. Per the germline V gene, CDR1 is SGHAT and CDR2 is FQNNGV. CDR3 length: 13 amino acids.

The sample holds one count of this clone. At one end, the junction sequence differs from germline, possibly due to a read error. This rearrangement joins TRBV9 to TRBJ2-1, with a possible D match to TRBD2 (6 bases). Germline V gene data show CDR1 as SGDLS and CDR2 as YYNGEE. The CDR3 extends over 17 amino acids. This CDR3 reads CTSSVHAAAGTGNEQFF. The CDR3 region has the DNA TGTACCAGCAGCGTTCACGCTGCGGCGGGAACTGGGAATGAGCAGTTCTTC. Together with reference TRBV9 and TRBJ2-1, the CDR3 gives the full variable domain: DSGVTQTPKHLITATGQRVTLRCSPRSGDLSVYWYQQSLDQGLQFLIQYYNGEERAKGNILERFSAQQFPDLHSELNLSSLELGDSALYFCTSSVHAAAGTGNEQFFGPGTRLTVL.

DNA for the CDR3: TGTGCCAGCAGTTCCGGACTAGCGGGAGGGAACACCGGGGAGCTGTTTTTT. This gives the protein CASSSGLAGGNTGELFF. This rearrangement joins TRBV9 to TRBJ2-2, with 14 positions matching TRBD2. In germline, CDR1 is SGDLS, CDR2 YYNGEE. After removal of 5 bases from V and 1 base from J, the junction contained 4 bases not matched to a gene. This CDR3 spans 17 amino acids.